The 2 T cell receptor beta chains listed next were all sequenced from one sample in a study of blood T cell repertoires in COVID-19. Using immunoSEQ multiplex PCR, the repertoire was profiled, and TCRdb retains in-frame clones only, with some absent. The sample shows roughly 300,000 clones, approximately 90% of them seen only once. Sequenced sample: PBMCs or T cells enriched from blood (not recorded which). Receptors originate from a woman younger than 35 who had recovered from COVID-19.

The chain couples TRBV7-9 to TRBJ1-3; D is perhaps TRBD1 (5 bases). The V gene's germline CDR1 is SEHNR and CDR2 FQNEAQ (reference sequence). This CDR3 has 17 amino acids. Trimming took 5 bases from V and 4 from J, leaving 21 bases between them. The CDR3 coding sequence is TGTGCCAGCAGCCCCTTCGGGGGGATGGGATCAGGAAACACCATATATTTT. As protein: CASSPFGGMGSGNTIYF.

This clone was seen more than once but under ten times. The chain joins TRBV20-1 to TRBJ2-1; D gene ambiguous. Germline lookup yields CDR1 DFQATT and CDR2 SNEGSKA (reference sequence). Trimming took 6 bases from V and 5 from J, leaving 5 bases between them. The CDR3 is made up of 10 amino acids. CDR3 residues: CSAGNNEQFF. The DNA for the CDR3 is TGCAGTGCCGGTAACAATGAGCAGTTCTTC.